These 14 T cell receptor beta chains were all obtained from the same sample, sequenced in a study of CD8 T cells in ankylosing spondylitis. TCRdb re-called the 5' RACE reads through MiXCR, storing one row per CDR3 protein. The data show under 450,000 distinct CDR3 sequences, 20% to 25% seen once. The sample taken for sequencing was blood, either unsorted or a sorted T cell fraction (not recorded which). Receptors were obtained from a male donor with ankylosing spondylitis or in good health (not recorded which).

This chain links TRBV27 with TRBJ2-3; 15 nucleotides line up with TRBD2. The CDR3 loop spans 18 amino acids. V shed 4 bases, J shed 2 bases, and the junction held 7 bases outside the gene matches. Germline CDR1 and CDR2: MNHEY and SMNVEV (reference sequence). The CDR3 sequence: CASSSPGLAGGDTDTQYF. For the CDR3, the DNA is TGTGCCAGCAGTTCGCCGGGACTAGCGGGGGGCGACACAGATACGCAGTATTTT.

This chain uses TRBV10-1 with TRBJ2-2, with 9 bases matching TRBD1. Germline trimming cut 3 bases from V and 6 bases from J; bases unmatched to any gene: 2. Germline CDR1 and CDR2: WNHNN and SYGVQD (reference sequence). The CDR3 totals 14 residues. CDR3 residues: CASSDRQGAGELFF. In DNA form, the CDR3 reads TGCGCCAGCAGTGACCGACAGGGGGCCGGGGAGCTGTTTTTT.

This clonotype was detected only a few times. V gene TRBV6-5 combines with J gene TRBJ1-1; weak D call: TRBD1 (5 bases). Trimming left V 3 bases short and J 0 bases short, with 8 bases between. This CDR3 spans 14 amino acids. Germline-derived CDR1 and CDR2 are MNHEY and SVGAGI. The CDR3 reads CASSYGTLNTEAFF. The CDR3 region has the DNA TGTGCCAGCAGTTATGGGACCTTGAACACTGAAGCTTTCTTT.

The chain recombines TRBV2 with TRBJ1-3; TRBD1 is a possible D gene (6 bases). Germline CDR1 is SNHLY and CDR2 is FYNNEI. The CDR3 loop spans 15 amino acids. V lost 8 bases and J 4 bases, leaving 18 bases between the germline ends. CDR3 region: CASSEETGWGNTIYF. CDR3 DNA sequence: TGTGCCAGCTCTGAAGAAACAGGGTGGGGAAACACCATATATTTT.

This rearrangement joins TRBV7-2 to TRBJ2-2, with D possibly matching TRBD2 (5 bases). With 5 bases removed from V and 0 bases from J, the gap between germline ends came to 13 bases. The CDR3 sequence is 16 residues long. Germline V gene lookup returns CDR1 SGHTA and CDR2 FQGNSA. As DNA, the CDR3 is TGTGCCAGCAGCGCCCCACTAGTCTCGAACACCGGGGAGCTGTTTTTT. Its protein is CASSAPLVSNTGELFF.

The chain couples TRBV29-1 to TRBJ2-7, with 8 bases identical to TRBD2. Trimming cost V 6 bases and J 1 base; bases outside gene matches: 2. This CDR3 region has 12 residues. The germline V gene has CDR1 SQVTM and CDR2 ANQGSEA. CDR3 region: CSVSGGSYEQYF. For the CDR3, the DNA is TGCAGCGTCAGCGGGGGTTCCTACGAGCAGTACTTC.

The table lists this clonotype with a few counts. The J gene is TRBJ1-5, the V gene TRBV12-3 or TRBV12-4; D is perhaps TRBD1 (6 bases). The CDR3 is made up of 16 amino acids. Trimming took off 4 bases at V and 2 bases at J, with 15 bases between the two ends. CDR3 DNA sequence: TGTGCCAGCAGTTCGAGTACAGGGCGGGGCAATCAGCCCCAGCATTTT. It translates to CASSSSTGRGNQPQHF.

This clonotype has only a few counts. The CDR3 is CASSYSGTASYEQYF. DNA of the CDR3: TGTGCCAGCAGTTATTCCGGGACGGCCTCCTACGAGCAGTACTTC. The chain joins TRBV5-5 to TRBJ2-7, with D perhaps given as TRBD1 or TRBD2 (5 bases each). Germline values: CDR1 SGHKS, CDR2 YYEKEE (reference sequence). V was clipped by 5 bases and J by 0 bases, with 15 bases between them. The CDR3 has 15 amino acids.

V gene TRBV11-2 combines with J gene TRBJ2-7; weak D call: TRBD2 (5 bases). V dropped 0 bases and J dropped 1 base, with 10 bases sitting between them. Germline assignment: CDR1 SGHAT and CDR2 FQNNGV. This CDR3 has 15 residues. CDR3 sequence (DNA): TGTGCCAGCAGCTTAGAGGAGGTAGTTTCCTACGAGCAGTACTTC. This sequence encodes CASSLEEVVSYEQYF.

This clonotype was counted a few times. The chain combines TRBV10-1 with TRBJ2-1; D possibly corresponds to TRBD1 (6 bases). Trimming pared 3 bases from V and 8 bases from J, leaving 11 bases between. The CDR3 runs to 13 residues. Per the germline V gene, CDR1 is WNHNN and CDR2 is SYGVQD (reference sequence). The CDR3 region is CASSEQGSDEQFF. The CDR3 DNA sequence: TGCGCCAGCAGTGAACAGGGTAGCGATGAGCAGTTCTTC.

V and J are TRBV20-1 and TRBJ2-7, with 9 bases matching TRBD1. Germline CDR1 and CDR2: DFQATT and SNEGSKA (reference sequence). Losses at the gene ends were 2 bases for V and 3 bases for J; bases not matched to a gene: 5. There are 14 residues in the CDR3. CDR3 in amino acids: CSARLGQGSYEQYF. CDR3 coding DNA: TGCAGTGCTAGACTAGGACAGGGGAGCTACGAGCAGTACTTC.

The sample holds a few counts of this clonotype. This chain uses TRBV29-1 with TRBJ2-7, with D unclear. The germline V and J ends were trimmed by 4 bases and 0 bases, with 7 bases remaining between them. The CDR3 extends over 12 amino acids. Germline loops: CDR1 SQVTM, CDR2 ANQGSEA. The CDR3 loop is CSVAVISYEQYF. CDR3 nucleotides: TGCAGCGTTGCAGTGATCTCCTACGAGCAGTACTTC.

V is TRBV4-2 and J is TRBJ2-2; D is unclear. Trimming stripped 3 bases from V and 1 base from J, with 6 bases between. The CDR3 extends over 14 amino acids. Germline assignment: CDR1 LGHNA and CDR2 YNFKEQ. The CDR3 region is CASSHYLNTGELFF. CDR3 coding DNA: TGTGCCAGCAGCCACTACTTGAACACCGGGGAGCTGTTTTTT.

This sequence joins TRBV9 and TRBJ1-2, with D unresolved. The CDR3 runs to 16 residues. The V gene lost 0 bases and the J gene lost 3 bases, with 15 bases spanning the gap. The V gene's germline CDR1 is SGDLS and CDR2 YYNGEE. CDR3 nucleotide sequence: TGTGCCAGCAGCGTAGCGGCCACTCGCACCCACTATGGCTACACCTTC. Encoded protein: CASSVAATRTHYGYTF.